This T cell receptor beta chain was sequenced for a study of T cell repertoires in ileal Crohn's disease. Study results and caveats: Postoperative endoscopy occurred within one year, median roughly 6.9 months.

Time point of the sample: neoterminal ileum biopsy at postoperative endoscopy, about 6 months after surgery. The germline CDR1 and CDR2 sequences are SQVTM and ANQGSEA. This CDR3 is built from 14 residues. V was trimmed by 7 bases and J by 6 bases, leaving 21 bases between them. This clone was detected a few times. The target antigen is unknown. Here immunoSEQ multiplex PCR was the method, and the copy in TCRdb shows in-frame clones only, minus some. The data contain under 6,000 clones, around 75% of them singletons. The rearrangement links TRBV29-1 to TRBJ1-2; possible D gene TRBD1, 5 bases. Sequenced material: ileal tissue. The sequence was obtained from an adult with Crohn's disease. The CDR3 coding sequence is TGCAGCGCGGATGAATGGGGCGCGCGTGATGGCTACACCTTC. It encodes CSADEWGARDGYTF. The variable domain in full, with the rest retrieved from reference TRBV29-1 and TRBJ1-2, is SAVISQKPSRDICQRGTSLTIQCQVDSQVTMMFWYRQQPGQSLTLIATANQGSEATYESGFVIDKFPISRPNLTFSTLTVSNMSPEDSSIYLCSADEWGARDGYTFGSGTRLTVV.